Listed below are T cell receptor beta chains from one sample, sequenced in a study of T cell changes during pregnancy in multiple sclerosis. Some clones are missing from TCRdb's copy, which holds only in-frame ones; the method was immunoSEQ multiplex PCR. The sample includes tens of thousands of clones, around 94% of them seen just once. The sequences come from CD4+ T cells from peripheral blood mononuclear cells, collected before pregnancy. These receptors all stem from a female donor with multiple sclerosis, enrolled in a pregnancy study. Each CDR3 is given with its conserved first and last residue. D genes are given only for firm matches. Expanded clones are given a class, and other clones once, few, many or no size at all.

TRBJ2-1	-	TRBV5-1	TRBD2	TGCGCCAGCAGCTTGGTTGCGGGGGTAGGAAATGAGCAGTTCTTC	CASSLVAGVGNEQFF
TRBJ2-1	-	TRBV5-6	TRBD2	TGTGCCAGCAGCTTGGCCGGTAGCGGGAGTTTTTCCTACAATGAGCAGTTCTTC	CASSLAGSGSFSYNEQFF
TRBJ1-2	-	TRBV30	-	TGTGCCGGTGGGGGGAGCTCTAACTATGGCTACACCTTC	CAGGGSSNYGYTF
TRBJ1-3	-	TRBV28	-	TGTGCCAGCGCTGGACACCCAGGGAGAAACACCATATATTTT	CASAGHPGRNTIYF
TRBJ2-1	-	TRBV4-1	TRBD2	TGCGCCAGCAGCTTCCGACCCACCGGGACTAGCGGGAGCAATGAGCAGTTCTTC	CASSFRPTGTSGSNEQFF
TRBJ2-5	-	TRBV30	TRBD1	TGTGCCTGGAGTCCCAGGGGGAGACAGCTAGGGGCACGGGGGACCCAGTACTTC	CAWSPRGRQLGARGTQYF
TRBJ1-1	-	TRBV7-6	TRBD1	TGTGCCAGCAGCACGGGACAGGGGATACAATGGGTGAACACTGAAGCTTTCTTT	CASSTGQGIQWVNTEAFF
TRBJ2-7	-	TRBV5-5	TRBD1	TGTGCCAGCAGCCCACCCAAGACAGGGGGAAGGAACTACGAGCAGTACTTC	CASSPPKTGGRNYEQYF
TRBJ1-2	-	TRBV10-3	TRBD1	TGTGCCATCAGCGAGGGGACAGGGGGACGGTATGGCTACACCTTC	CAISEGTGGRYGYTF
TRBJ2-3	once	TRBV6-5	-	TGTGCCAGCAGCCCCGGTGATACGCAGTATTTT	CASSPGDTQYF
TRBJ2-7	-	TRBV15	-	TGTGCCACCAGCAGAGTAACGGCCCACTACTCCTACGAGCAGTACTTC	CATSRVTAHYSYEQYF
TRBJ1-3	-	TRBV6-1	-	TGTGCCAGCAGTGAAGCGCTAGAGACAGTTTGGCCAGGAAACACCATATATTTT	CASSEALETVWPGNTIYF